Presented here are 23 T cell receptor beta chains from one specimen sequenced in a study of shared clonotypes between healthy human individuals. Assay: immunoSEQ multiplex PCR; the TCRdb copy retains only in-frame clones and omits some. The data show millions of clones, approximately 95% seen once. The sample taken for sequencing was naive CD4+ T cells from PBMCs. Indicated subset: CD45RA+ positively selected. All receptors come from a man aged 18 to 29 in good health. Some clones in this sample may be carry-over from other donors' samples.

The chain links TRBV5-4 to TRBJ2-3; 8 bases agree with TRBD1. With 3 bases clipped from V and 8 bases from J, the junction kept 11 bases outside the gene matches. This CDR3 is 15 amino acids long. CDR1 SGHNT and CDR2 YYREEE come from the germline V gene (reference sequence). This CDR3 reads CASSSGQVGVGTQYF. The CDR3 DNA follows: TGTGCCAGCAGCTCGGGACAGGTTGGGGTGGGTACGCAGTATTTT.

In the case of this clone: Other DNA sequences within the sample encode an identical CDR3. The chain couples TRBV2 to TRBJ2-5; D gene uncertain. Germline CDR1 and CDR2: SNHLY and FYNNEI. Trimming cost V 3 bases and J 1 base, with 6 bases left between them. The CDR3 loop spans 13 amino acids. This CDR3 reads CASSEHSQETQYF. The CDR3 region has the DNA TGTGCCAGCAGTGAGCACAGCCAAGAGACCCAGTACTTC.

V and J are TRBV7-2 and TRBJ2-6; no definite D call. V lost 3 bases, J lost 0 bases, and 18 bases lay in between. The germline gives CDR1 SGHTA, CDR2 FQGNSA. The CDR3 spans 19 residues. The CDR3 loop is CASSFLLKGPASGANVLTF. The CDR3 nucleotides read TGTGCCAGCAGCTTCCTCTTAAAAGGGCCAGCCTCTGGGGCCAACGTCCTGACTTTC. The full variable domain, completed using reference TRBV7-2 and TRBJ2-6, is GAGVSQSPSNKVTEKGKDVELRCDPISGHTALYWYRQSLGQGLEFLIYFQGNSAPDKSGLPSDRFSAERTGGSVSTLTIQRTQQEDSAVYLCASSFLLKGPASGANVLTFGAGSRLTVL.

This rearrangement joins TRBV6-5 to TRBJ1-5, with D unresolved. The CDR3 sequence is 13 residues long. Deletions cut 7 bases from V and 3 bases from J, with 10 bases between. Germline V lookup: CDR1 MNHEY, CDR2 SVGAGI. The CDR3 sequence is CASNGRVNQPQHF. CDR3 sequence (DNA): TGTGCCAGCAACGGACGGGTCAATCAGCCCCAGCATTTT.

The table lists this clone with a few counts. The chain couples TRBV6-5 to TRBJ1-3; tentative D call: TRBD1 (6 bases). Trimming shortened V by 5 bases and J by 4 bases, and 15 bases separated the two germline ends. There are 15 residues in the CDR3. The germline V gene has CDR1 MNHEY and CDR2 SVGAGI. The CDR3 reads CASSPRGGSGNTIYF. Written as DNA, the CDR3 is TGTGCCAGCAGTCCCCGGGGGGGCAGCGGAAACACCATATATTTT.

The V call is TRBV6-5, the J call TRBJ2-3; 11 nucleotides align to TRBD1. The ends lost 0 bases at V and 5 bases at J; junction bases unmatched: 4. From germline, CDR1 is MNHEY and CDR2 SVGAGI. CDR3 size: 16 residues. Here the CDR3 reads CASSYSGTGGRDTQYF. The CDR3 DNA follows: TGTGCCAGCAGTTACTCCGGGACAGGGGGACGAGATACGCAGTATTTT.

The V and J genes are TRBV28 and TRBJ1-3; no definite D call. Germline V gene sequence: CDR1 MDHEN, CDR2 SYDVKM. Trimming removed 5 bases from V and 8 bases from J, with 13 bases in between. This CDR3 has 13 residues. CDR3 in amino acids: CASSPDGRDTIYF. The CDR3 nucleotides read TGTGCCAGCAGTCCGGACGGCCGAGACACCATATATTTT.

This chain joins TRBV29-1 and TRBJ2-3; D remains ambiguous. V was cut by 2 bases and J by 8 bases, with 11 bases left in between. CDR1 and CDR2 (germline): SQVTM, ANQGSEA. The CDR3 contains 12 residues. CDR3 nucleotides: TGCAGCGTTGAAAGGGTAGTAGGTACGCAGTATTTT. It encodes CSVERVVGTQYF.

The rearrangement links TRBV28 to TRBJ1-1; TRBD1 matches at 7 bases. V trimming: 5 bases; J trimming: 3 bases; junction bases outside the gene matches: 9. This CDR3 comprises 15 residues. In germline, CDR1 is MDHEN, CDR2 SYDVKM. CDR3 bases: TGTGCCAGCAGTGAGACAGGGATTACGGACACTGAAGCTTTCTTT. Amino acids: CASSETGITDTEAFF.

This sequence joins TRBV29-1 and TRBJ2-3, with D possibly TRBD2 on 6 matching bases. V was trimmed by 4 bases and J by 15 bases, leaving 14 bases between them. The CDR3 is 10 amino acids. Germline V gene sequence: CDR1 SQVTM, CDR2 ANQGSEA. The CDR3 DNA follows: TGCAGCGTTGCGGAGGGCGGACAATATTTT. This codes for CSVAEGGQYF.

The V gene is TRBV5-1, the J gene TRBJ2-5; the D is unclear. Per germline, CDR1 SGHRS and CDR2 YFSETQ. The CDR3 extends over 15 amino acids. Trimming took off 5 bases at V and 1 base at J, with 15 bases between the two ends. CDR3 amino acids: CASSSALGIQETQYF. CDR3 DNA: TGCGCCAGCAGTTCCGCTCTGGGGATCCAAGAGACCCAGTACTTC.

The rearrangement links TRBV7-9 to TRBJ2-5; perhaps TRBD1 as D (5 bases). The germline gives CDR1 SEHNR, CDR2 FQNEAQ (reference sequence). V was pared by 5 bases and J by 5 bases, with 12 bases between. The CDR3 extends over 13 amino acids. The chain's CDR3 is CASSARQPETQYF. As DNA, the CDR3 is TGTGCCAGCAGCGCGCGACAGCCCGAGACCCAGTACTTC.

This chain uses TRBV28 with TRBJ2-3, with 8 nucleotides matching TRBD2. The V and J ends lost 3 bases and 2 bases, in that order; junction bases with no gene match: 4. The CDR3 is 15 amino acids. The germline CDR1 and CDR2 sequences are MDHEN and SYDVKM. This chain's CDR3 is CASSLYSGNTDTQYF. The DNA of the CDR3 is TGTGCCAGCAGTTTGTATAGCGGGAACACAGATACGCAGTATTTT.

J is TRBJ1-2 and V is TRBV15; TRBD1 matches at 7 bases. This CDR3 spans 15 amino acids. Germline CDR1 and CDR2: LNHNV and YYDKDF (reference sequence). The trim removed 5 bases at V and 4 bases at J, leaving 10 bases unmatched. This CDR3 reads CATSPRQTGLYGYTF. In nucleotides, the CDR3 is TGTGCCACCAGCCCTCGACAGACAGGGCTCTATGGCTACACCTTC.

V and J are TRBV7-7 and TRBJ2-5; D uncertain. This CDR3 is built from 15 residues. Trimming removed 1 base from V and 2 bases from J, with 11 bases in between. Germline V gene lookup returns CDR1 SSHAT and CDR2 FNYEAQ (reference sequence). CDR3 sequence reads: CASSLVWQTQETQYF. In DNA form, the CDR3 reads TGTGCCAGCAGCTTAGTATGGCAGACACAAGAGACCCAGTACTTC.

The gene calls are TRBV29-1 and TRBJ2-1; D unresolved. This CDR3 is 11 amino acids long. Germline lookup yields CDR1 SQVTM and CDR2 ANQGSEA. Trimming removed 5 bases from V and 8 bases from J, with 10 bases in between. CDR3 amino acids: CSVLRSDEQFF. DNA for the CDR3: TGCAGCGTTCTCCGGAGCGATGAGCAGTTCTTC.

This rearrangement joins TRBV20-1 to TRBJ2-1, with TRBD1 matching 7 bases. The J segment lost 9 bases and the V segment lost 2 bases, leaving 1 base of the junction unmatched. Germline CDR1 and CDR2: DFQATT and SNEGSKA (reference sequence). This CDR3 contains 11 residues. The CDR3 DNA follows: TGCAGTGCTAGACCAGGGGGTGAGCAGTTCTTC. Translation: CSARPGGEQFF.

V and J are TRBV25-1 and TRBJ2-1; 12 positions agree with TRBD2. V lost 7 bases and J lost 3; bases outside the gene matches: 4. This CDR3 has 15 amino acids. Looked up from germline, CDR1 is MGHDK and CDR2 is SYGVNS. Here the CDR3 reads CASTGLAGVYNEQFF. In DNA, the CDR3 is TGTGCCAGCACGGGACTAGCGGGCGTCTACAATGAGCAGTTCTTC.

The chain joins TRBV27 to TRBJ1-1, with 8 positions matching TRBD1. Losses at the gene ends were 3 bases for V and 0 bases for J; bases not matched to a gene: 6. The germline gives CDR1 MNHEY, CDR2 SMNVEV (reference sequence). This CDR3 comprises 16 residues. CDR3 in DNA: TGTGCCAGCAGTTTTCAGGGGGCGAGGTTGAACACTGAAGCTTTCTTT. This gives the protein CASSFQGARLNTEAFF.

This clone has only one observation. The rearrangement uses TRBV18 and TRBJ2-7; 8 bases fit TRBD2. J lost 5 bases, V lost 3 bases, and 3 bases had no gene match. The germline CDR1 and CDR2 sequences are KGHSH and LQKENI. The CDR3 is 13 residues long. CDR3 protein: CASSPTSVNEQYF. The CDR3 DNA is TGTGCCAGCTCACCGACTAGCGTCAACGAGCAGTACTTC.

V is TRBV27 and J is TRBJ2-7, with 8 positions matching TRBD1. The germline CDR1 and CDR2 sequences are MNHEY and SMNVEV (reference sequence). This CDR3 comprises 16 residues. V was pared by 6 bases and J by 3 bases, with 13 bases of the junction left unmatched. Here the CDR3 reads CASSQTGESLIYEQYF. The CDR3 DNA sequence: TGTGCCAGCAGCCAGACAGGGGAGTCTTTGATCTACGAGCAGTACTTC.

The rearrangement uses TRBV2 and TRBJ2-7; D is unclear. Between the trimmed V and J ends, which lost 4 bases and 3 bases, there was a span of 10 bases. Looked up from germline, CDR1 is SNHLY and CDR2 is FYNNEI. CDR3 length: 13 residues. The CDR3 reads CASSATANYEQYF. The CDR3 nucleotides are TGTGCCAGCAGTGCCACGGCGAACTACGAGCAGTACTTC.

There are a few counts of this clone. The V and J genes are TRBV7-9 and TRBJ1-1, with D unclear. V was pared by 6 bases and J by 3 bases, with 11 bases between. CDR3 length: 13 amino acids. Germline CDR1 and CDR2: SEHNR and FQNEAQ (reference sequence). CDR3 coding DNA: TGTGCCAGCAGTGACCTCAGAGACACTGAAGCTTTCTTT. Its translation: CASSDLRDTEAFF. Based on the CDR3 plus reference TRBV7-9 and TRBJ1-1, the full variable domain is DTGVSQNPRHKITKRGQNVTFRCDPISEHNRLYWYRQTLGQGPEFLTYFQNEAQLEKSRLLSDRFSAERPKGSFSTLEIQRTEQGDSAMYLCASSDLRDTEAFFGQGTRLTVV.